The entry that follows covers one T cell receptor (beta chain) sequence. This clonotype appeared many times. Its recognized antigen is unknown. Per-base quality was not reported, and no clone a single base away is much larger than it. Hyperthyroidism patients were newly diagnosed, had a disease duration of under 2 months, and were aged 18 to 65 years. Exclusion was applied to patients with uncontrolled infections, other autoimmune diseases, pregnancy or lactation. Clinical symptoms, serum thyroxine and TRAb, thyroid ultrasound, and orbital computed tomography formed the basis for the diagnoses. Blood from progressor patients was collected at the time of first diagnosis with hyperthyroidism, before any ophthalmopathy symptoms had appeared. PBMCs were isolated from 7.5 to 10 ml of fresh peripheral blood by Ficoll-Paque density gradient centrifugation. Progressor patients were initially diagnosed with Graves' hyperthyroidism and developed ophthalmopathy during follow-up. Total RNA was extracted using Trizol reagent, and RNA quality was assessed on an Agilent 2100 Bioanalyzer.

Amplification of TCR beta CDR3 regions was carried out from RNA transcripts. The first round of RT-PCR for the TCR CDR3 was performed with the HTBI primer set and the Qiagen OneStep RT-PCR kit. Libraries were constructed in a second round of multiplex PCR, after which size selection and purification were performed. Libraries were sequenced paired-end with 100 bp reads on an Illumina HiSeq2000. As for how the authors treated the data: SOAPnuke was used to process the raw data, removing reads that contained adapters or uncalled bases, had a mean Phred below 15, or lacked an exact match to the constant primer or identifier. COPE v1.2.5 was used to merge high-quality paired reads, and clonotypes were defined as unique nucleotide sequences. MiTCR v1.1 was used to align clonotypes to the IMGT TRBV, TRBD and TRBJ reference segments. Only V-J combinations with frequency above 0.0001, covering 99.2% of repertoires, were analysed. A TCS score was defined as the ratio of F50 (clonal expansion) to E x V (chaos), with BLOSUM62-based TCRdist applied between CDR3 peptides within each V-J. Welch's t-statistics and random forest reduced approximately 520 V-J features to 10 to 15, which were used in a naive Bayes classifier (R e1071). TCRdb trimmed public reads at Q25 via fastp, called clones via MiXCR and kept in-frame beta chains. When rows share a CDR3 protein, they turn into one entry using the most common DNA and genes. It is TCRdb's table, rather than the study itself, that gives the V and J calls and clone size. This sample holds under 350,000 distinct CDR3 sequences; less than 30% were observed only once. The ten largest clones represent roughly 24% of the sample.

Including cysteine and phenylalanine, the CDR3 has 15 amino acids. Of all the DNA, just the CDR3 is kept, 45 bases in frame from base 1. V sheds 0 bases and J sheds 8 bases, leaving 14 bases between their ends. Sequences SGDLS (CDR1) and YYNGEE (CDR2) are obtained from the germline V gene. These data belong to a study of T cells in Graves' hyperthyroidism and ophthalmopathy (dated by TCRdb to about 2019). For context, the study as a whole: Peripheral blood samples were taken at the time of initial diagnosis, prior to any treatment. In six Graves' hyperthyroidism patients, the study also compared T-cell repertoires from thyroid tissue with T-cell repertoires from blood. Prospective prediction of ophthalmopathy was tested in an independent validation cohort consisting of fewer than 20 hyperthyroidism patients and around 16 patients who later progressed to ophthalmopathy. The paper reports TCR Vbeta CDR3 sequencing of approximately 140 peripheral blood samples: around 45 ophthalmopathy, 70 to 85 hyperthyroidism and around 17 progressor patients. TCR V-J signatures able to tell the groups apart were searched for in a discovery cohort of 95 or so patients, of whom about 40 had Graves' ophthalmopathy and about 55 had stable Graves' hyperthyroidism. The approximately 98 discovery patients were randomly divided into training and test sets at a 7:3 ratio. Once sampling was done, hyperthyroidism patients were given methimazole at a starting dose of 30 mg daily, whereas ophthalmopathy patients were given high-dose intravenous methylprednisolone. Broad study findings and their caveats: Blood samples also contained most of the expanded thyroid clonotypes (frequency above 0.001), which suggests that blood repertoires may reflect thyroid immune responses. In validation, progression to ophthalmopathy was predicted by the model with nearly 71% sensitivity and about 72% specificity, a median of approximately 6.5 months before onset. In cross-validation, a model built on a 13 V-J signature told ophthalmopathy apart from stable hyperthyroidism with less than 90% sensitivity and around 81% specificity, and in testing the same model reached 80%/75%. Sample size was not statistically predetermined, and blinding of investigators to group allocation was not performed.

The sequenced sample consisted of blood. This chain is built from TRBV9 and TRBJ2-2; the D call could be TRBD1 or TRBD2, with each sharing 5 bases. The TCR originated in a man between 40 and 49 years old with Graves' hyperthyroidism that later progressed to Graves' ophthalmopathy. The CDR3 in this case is CASSVAQGDAGELFF. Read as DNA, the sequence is TGTGCCAGCAGCGTAGCCCAGGGAGATGCGGGGGAGCTGTTTTTT.